The 6 T cell receptor beta chains below all came from one sample that was sequenced in a study of blood T cells in healthy people across ages. Next came a second PCR, run for 7 to 11 cycles, which used a sample-barcoded 5' primer along with a J-beta primer mix. Via MiXCR, TCRdb re-called the 5' RACE reads, giving one row per CDR3 protein. This sample has around 2 million distinct CDR3 sequences, with 35% to 50% found just once. Material: blood. Receptor source: a human donor in good health.

The chain couples TRBV6-5 to TRBJ2-1; 7 nucleotides align to TRBD1. V shed 5 bases, J shed 0 bases, and the junction held 7 bases outside the gene matches. The CDR3 totals 16 residues. The germline V gene has CDR1 MNHEY and CDR2 SVGAGI. Here the CDR3 DNA reads TGTGCCAGCAGTCAACAGGGGTCCAGCTCCTACAATGAGCAGTTCTTC. It is translated as CASSQQGSSSYNEQFF.

The chain uses TRBV5-1 and TRBJ1-2; D unresolved. The CDR3 runs to 14 residues. Germline-derived CDR1 and CDR2 are SGHRS and YFSETQ. Trimming shortened V by 5 bases and J by 7 bases, and 18 bases separated the two germline ends. The CDR3, as DNA: TGCGCCAGCAGAACACTTGTGCGGGGAGGTGGCTACACCTTC. This gives the protein CASRTLVRGGGYTF.

In its sample, this clonotype was seen a few times. The V gene is TRBV7-9, the J gene TRBJ1-2, with TRBD1 matching 7 bases. The trim removed 4 bases at V and 0 bases at J, leaving 8 bases unmatched. The CDR3 has 16 residues. The germline V gene has CDR1 SEHNR and CDR2 FQNEAQ (reference sequence). CDR3 DNA: TGTGCCAGCAGCTCGGGCCCCACAGGGGCTAACTATGGCTACACCTTC. This sequence encodes CASSSGPTGANYGYTF.

DNA of the CDR3: TGCAGCGTTGAAGAAAGGACAGGGGGCGACGGCTACACCTTC. It is translated as CSVEERTGGDGYTF. This rearrangement joins TRBV29-1 to TRBJ1-2, with 11 bases that match TRBD1. The CDR3 length is 14 residues. V trimming: 0 bases; J trimming: 8 bases; junction bases outside the gene matches: 5. Germline V gene lookup returns CDR1 SQVTM and CDR2 ANQGSEA.

The genes are TRBV27 and TRBJ1-5; D is ambiguous. In germline, CDR1 is MNHEY, CDR2 SMNVEV (reference sequence). CDR3 length: 15 amino acids. Trimming took off 2 bases at V and 4 bases at J, with 12 bases between the two ends. The CDR3: CASSLGGFLNQPQHF. The DNA for the CDR3 is TGTGCCAGCAGTTTAGGAGGATTCTTAAATCAGCCCCAGCATTTT.

This clonotype was found a few times. The chain links TRBV7-6 to TRBJ1-4; D is undetermined. CDR1 is SGHVS and CDR2 is FNYEAQ in the germline V gene. Trimming left V 6 bases short and J 5 bases short, with 16 bases between. The CDR3 has 15 amino acids. Here the CDR3 reads CASSASAGRNEKLFF. The CDR3 DNA is TGTGCCAGCAGTGCGAGTGCAGGCCGGAATGAAAAACTGTTTTTT.